One and the same sample provided the 14 T cell receptor beta chains below, sequenced in a study of T-cell memory formation after mild COVID-19. TCRdb passed the 5' RACE reads through MiXCR, listing each CDR3 protein once. The repertoire holds under 700,000 distinct CDR3 sequences, with 20% as singletons. The specimen sequenced was PBMCs or a T cell subset sorted from them (not recorded which). The receptors were sampled from an adult woman who had mild COVID-19 (a few samples of this study predate the infection). Cell type and time point are not known.

J is TRBJ1-1 and V is TRBV6-5, with D possibly matching TRBD1 (6 bases). CDR3 size: 14 residues. The V and J ends lost 8 bases and 5 bases respectively, with 18 bases between them. CDR1 and CDR2 from the germline V gene are MNHEY and SVGAGI. CDR3 nucleotides: TGTGCCAGCGGGAATACAGGGACGGGGACTGAAGCTTTCTTT. It codes for CASGNTGTGTEAFF.

This clonotype showed up just a few times. CDR3 coding DNA: TGTGCCAGCAGTTTCTCCCGGGACATTTACAATGAGCAGTTCTTC. It translates to CASSFSRDIYNEQFF. The chain has TRBV6-5 and TRBJ2-1; tentative D call: TRBD1 (6 bases). Trimming left V 4 bases short and J 4 bases short, with 14 bases between. CDR1 MNHEY and CDR2 SVGAGI come from the germline V gene. CDR3 length: 15 residues.

There are a few counts of this clonotype. The rearrangement uses TRBV5-1 and TRBJ1-1; possibly TRBD1 for D (5 bases). Germline CDR1 is SGHRS and CDR2 is YFSETQ. The CDR3 covers 14 residues. V lost 2 bases and J 5 bases, leaving 13 bases between the germline ends. CDR3 nucleotides: TGCGCCAGCAGCTTTTGGGGCCCGGGGACTGAAGCTTTCTTT. Translating it yields CASSFWGPGTEAFF.

The gene calls are TRBV27 and TRBJ2-7; D tentatively fits TRBD1 or TRBD2 (5 bases each). CDR1 and CDR2 (germline): MNHEY, SMNVEV (reference sequence). The CDR3 spans 14 residues. V gave up 7 bases and J gave up 3 bases, with 16 bases separating them. CDR3 loop: CASTTYPRGYEQYF. DNA of the CDR3: TGTGCCAGCACCACTTATCCGAGGGGCTACGAGCAGTACTTC.

Comments on this clonotype: One end of the junction does not line up with germline, which may come from a read error. The gene calls are TRBV6-5 and TRBJ2-3; D unresolved. Germline V lookup: CDR1 MNHEY, CDR2 SVGAGI. The CDR3 spans 17 residues. The CDR3 DNA is TGTGGCAGCAGTCCTCGATCCCGGGTTAGGGGCACAGATACGCAGTATTTT. Its translation: CGSSPRSRVRGTDTQYF.

This chain uses TRBV3-1 with TRBJ2-6; the D is unclear. This CDR3 has 13 residues. The germline CDR1 and CDR2 sequences are LGHDT and YNNKEL (reference sequence). The ends were cut back, 6 bases at V and 3 bases at J, with 6 bases in the middle. The CDR3 region has the DNA TGTGCCAGCAGGGACGGTGGGGCCAACGTCCTGACTTTC. This gives the protein CASRDGGANVLTF.

The gene calls are TRBV10-3 and TRBJ1-3, with 12 bases fitting TRBD1. This CDR3 has 16 residues. Trimming removed 6 bases from V and 0 bases from J; junction bases left unmatched: 3. Per germline, CDR1 ENHRY and CDR2 SYGVKD. The CDR3 DNA reads as TGTGCCATCAGGGGGACAGGGGGCGTCTCTGGAAACACCATATATTTT. Its translation: CAIRGTGGVSGNTIYF.

This clonotype showed up many times. The chain combines TRBV5-4 with TRBJ2-7; no clear D. Germline lookup yields CDR1 SGHNT and CDR2 YYREEE (reference sequence). V shed 3 bases and J shed 4 bases, with 5 bases lying between them. The length of the CDR3 is 11 residues. The CDR3 DNA follows: TGTGCCAGCAGCTATGAATACGAGCAGTACTTC. Protein sequence: CASSYEYEQYF.

This clonotype showed up many times. The rearrangement links TRBV20-1 to TRBJ2-3, with TRBD2 matching 7 bases. With V trimmed by 4 bases and J by 8 bases, 6 bases remained unmatched. The V gene's germline CDR1 is DFQATT and CDR2 SNEGSKA (reference sequence). The CDR3 runs 12 residues. For the CDR3, the DNA is TGCAGTGCTACTCTGACTAGCACTACGCAGTATTTT. Residues: CSATLTSTTQYF.

This sequence joins TRBV12-3 or TRBV12-4 and TRBJ2-3; unclear D gene. The germline V and J ends were trimmed by 6 bases and 5 bases, with 6 bases remaining between them. This CDR3 comprises 11 residues. This CDR3 reads CASSTRDTQYF. The CDR3 nucleotides read TGTGCCAGCAGCACCCGAGATACGCAGTATTTT.

The CDR3 region is CASTHGSSYEQYF. The CDR3 DNA follows: TGTGCCAGCACCCACGGGAGCTCCTACGAGCAGTACTTC. V gene TRBV6-5 combines with J gene TRBJ2-7, with a possible D match to TRBD2 (6 bases). V lost 7 bases and J lost 0, with 10 bases in between. CDR1 is MNHEY and CDR2 is SVGAGI in the germline V gene. CDR3 size: 13 residues.

The chain has TRBV7-6 and TRBJ2-5, with a possible D match to TRBD1 (5 bases). Germline assignment: CDR1 SGHVS and CDR2 FNYEAQ. The CDR3 is 17 residues long. The V and J ends lost 4 bases and 3 bases respectively, with 21 bases between them. CDR3 nucleotides: TGTGCCAGCAGCTCCAGCCCCCTGACAGTGGCTGAAGAGACCCAGTACTTC. Protein: CASSSSPLTVAEETQYF. The full variable domain, its missing parts supplied by reference TRBV7-6 and TRBJ2-5, is GAGVSQSPRYKVTKRGQDVALRCDPISGHVSLYWYRQALGQGPEFLTYFNYEAQQDKSGLPNDRFSAERPEGSISTLTIQRTEQRDSAMYRCASSSSPLTVAEETQYFGPGTRLLVL.

The V gene is TRBV5-1, the J gene TRBJ2-6; D is tentatively TRBD1 or TRBD2 (5 bases each). With 5 bases removed from V and 0 bases from J, the gap between germline ends came to 21 bases. Germline V gene data show CDR1 as SGHRS and CDR2 as YFSETQ. The CDR3 loop spans 19 amino acids. CDR3 amino acids: CASSPVGTIAFSGANVLTF. CDR3 bases: TGCGCCAGCAGTCCAGTCGGGACCATCGCTTTCTCTGGGGCCAACGTCCTGACTTTC. Filled out from reference TRBV5-1 and TRBJ2-6, the complete variable domain reads KAGVTQTPRYLIKTRGQQVTLSCSPISGHRSVSWYQQTPGQGLQFLFEYFSETQRNKGNFPGRFSGRQFSNSRSEMNVSTLELGDSALYLCASSPVGTIAFSGANVLTFGAGSRLTVL.

This clonotype appeared many times. The chain uses TRBV5-1 and TRBJ2-7, with TRBD2 matching over 7 bases. This CDR3 contains 15 residues. The germline V gene encodes CDR1 SGHRS and CDR2 YFSETQ. Losses at the gene ends were 4 bases for V and 0 bases for J; bases not matched to a gene: 7. The CDR3 DNA follows: TGCGCCAGCAGCCGAACTAGCGCTGACTCCTACGAGCAGTACTTC. Encoded protein: CASSRTSADSYEQYF.